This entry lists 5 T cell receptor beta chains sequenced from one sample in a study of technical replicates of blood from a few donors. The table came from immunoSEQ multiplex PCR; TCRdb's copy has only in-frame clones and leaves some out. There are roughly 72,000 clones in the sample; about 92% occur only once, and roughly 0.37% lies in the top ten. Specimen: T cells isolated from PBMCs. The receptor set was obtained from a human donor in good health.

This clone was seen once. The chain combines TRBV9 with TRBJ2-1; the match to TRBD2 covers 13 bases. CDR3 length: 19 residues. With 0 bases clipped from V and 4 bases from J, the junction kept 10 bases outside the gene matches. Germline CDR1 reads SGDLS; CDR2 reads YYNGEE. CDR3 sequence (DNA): TGTGCCAGCAGCGTAGCGTTATCGACTAGCGGGAGGCTGTACAATGAGCAGTTCTTC. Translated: CASSVALSTSGRLYNEQFF.

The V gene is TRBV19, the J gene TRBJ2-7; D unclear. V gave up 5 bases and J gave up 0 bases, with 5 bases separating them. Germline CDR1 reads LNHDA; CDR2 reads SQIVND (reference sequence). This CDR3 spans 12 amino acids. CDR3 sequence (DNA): TGTGCCAGTAGTCGAGACTCCTACGAGCAGTACTTC. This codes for CASSRDSYEQYF.

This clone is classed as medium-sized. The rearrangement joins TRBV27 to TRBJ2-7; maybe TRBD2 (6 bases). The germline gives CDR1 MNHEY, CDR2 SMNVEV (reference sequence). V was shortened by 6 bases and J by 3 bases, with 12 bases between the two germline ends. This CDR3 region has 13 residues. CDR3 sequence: CASSGGDGYEQYF. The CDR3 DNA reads TGTGCCAGCAGCGGGGGAGACGGCTACGAGCAGTACTTC.

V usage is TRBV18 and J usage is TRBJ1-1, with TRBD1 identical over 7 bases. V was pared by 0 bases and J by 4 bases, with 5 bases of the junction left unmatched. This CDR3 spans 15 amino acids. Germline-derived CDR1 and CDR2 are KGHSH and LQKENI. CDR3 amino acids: CASSPPTGSSTEAFF. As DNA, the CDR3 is TGTGCCAGCTCACCACCGACAGGGAGTAGCACTGAAGCTTTCTTT.

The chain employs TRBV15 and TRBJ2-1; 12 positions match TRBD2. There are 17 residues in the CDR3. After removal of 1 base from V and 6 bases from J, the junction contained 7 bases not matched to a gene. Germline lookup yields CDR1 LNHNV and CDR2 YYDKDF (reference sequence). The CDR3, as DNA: TGTGCCACCAGCAGAGGACCGTCTAGCGGGAGGGGCAATGAGCAGTTCTTC. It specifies CATSRGPSSGRGNEQFF.